The 32 T cell receptor beta chains below come from one sample, sequenced in a study of blood T cell repertoires in COVID-19. Clones were sequenced by immunoSEQ multiplex PCR, and TCRdb holds only the in-frame ones, with some missing. This sample has about 310,000 clones, with over 85% found just once. Sequences were obtained from PBMCs or T cells enriched from blood (not recorded which). These receptors were collected from a woman aged 25 to 45 who had recovered from COVID-19.

This clone was observed a single time. The V and J genes are TRBV28 and TRBJ1-2; 10 bases fit TRBD1. The CDR3 sequence is 15 residues long. Germline V gene data show CDR1 as MDHEN and CDR2 as SYDVKM. With 6 bases clipped from V and 4 bases from J, the junction kept 8 bases outside the gene matches. As DNA, the CDR3 is TGTGCCAGCAGGCCCGGGACAGGGGATTTCTATGGCTACACCTTC. Its translation: CASRPGTGDFYGYTF.

V usage is TRBV7-6 and J usage is TRBJ1-3, with D perhaps matching TRBD1 (5 bases). Trimming pared 5 bases from V and 2 bases from J, leaving 10 bases between. The CDR3 runs to 14 residues. The V gene's germline CDR1 is SGHVS and CDR2 FNYEAQ. CDR3 nucleotides: TGTGCCAGCAGCGAGCGGGGGACTGGAAACACCATATATTTT. Translating gives CASSERGTGNTIYF.

The chain has TRBV14 and TRBJ1-2, with D possibly being TRBD1 (6 bases). This CDR3 comprises 15 residues. Per germline, CDR1 SGHDN and CDR2 FVKESK. Between the trimmed V and J ends, which lost 4 bases and 4 bases, there was a span of 16 bases. The CDR3 is CASSPTGTSGYGYTF. As DNA, the CDR3 is TGTGCCAGCAGCCCGACCGGGACATCGGGCTATGGCTACACCTTC. Together with reference TRBV14 and TRBJ1-2, the CDR3 gives the full variable domain: EAGVTQFPSHSVIEKGQTVTLRCDPISGHDNLYWYRRVMGKEIKFLLHFVKESKQDESGMPNNRFLAERTGGTYSTLKVQPAELEDSGVYFCASSPTGTSGYGYTFGSGTRLTVV.

The chain recombines TRBV6-5 with TRBJ2-7; maybe TRBD2 (5 bases). V was shortened by 9 bases and J by 2 bases, with 8 bases between the two germline ends. The CDR3 length is 11 residues. Germline values: CDR1 MNHEY, CDR2 SVGAGI. The CDR3 coding sequence is TGTGCCAGTTCCGGGACCTACGAGCAGTACTTC. This codes for CASSGTYEQYF.

This clone was detected once. This chain links TRBV27 with TRBJ2-1, with D unclear. Trimming pared 5 bases from V and 4 bases from J, leaving 9 bases between. This CDR3 spans 13 amino acids. Germline V gives CDR1 MNHEY, CDR2 SMNVEV (reference sequence). DNA for the CDR3: TGTGCCAGCAGTCAAAACGGTTACAATGAGCAGTTCTTC. This encodes CASSQNGYNEQFF.

V usage is TRBV7-9 and J usage is TRBJ2-1, with 7 bases lining up with TRBD2. Germline-derived CDR1 and CDR2 are SEHNR and FQNEAQ (reference sequence). CDR3 length: 15 amino acids. Losses at the gene ends were 5 bases for V and 8 bases for J; bases not matched to a gene: 12. The CDR3 coding sequence is TGTGCCAGCAGCCAAATGGGAAGCGGGATCGATGAGCAGTTCTTC. Protein product: CASSQMGSGIDEQFF.

J is TRBJ1-2 and V is TRBV6-5; 11 bases align to TRBD1. This CDR3 has 16 residues. V shed 4 bases, J shed 3 bases, and the junction held 7 bases outside the gene matches. Per germline, CDR1 MNHEY and CDR2 SVGAGI. CDR3 DNA sequence: TGTGCCAGCAGTTGGGACAGGGGGGGGATCCACTATGGCTACACCTTC. It encodes CASSWDRGGIHYGYTF.

The V call is TRBV7-2, the J call TRBJ1-3; D is unclear. The ends were cut back, 1 base at V and 0 bases at J, with 10 bases in the middle. From germline, CDR1 is SGHTA and CDR2 FQGNSA. The CDR3 has 16 amino acids. The DNA of the CDR3 is TGTGCCAGCAGCTTAGAAAGAGTCCTCTCTGGAAACACCATATATTTT. Amino acids: CASSLERVLSGNTIYF. The full variable domain, with the rest looked up from reference TRBV7-2 and TRBJ1-3, is GAGVSQSPSNKVTEKGKDVELRCDPISGHTALYWYRQSLGQGLEFLIYFQGNSAPDKSGLPSDRFSAERTGGSVSTLTIQRTQQEDSAVYLCASSLERVLSGNTIYFGEGSWLTVV.

This chain joins TRBV11-2 and TRBJ1-1, with a weak D call TRBD1 (6 bases). The CDR3 totals 14 residues. Germline CDR1 SGHAT, CDR2 FQNNGV. Trimming removed 5 bases from V and 11 bases from J, with 21 bases in between. The CDR3 here is CASSPRTLQGPAFF. In DNA form, the CDR3 reads TGTGCCAGCAGCCCGAGAACTCTACAGGGTCCGGCTTTCTTT.

This chain connects TRBV10-3 to TRBJ1-5; a weak D match, TRBD1 (6 bases). V was clipped by 0 bases and J by 0 bases, with 15 bases between them. This CDR3 has 18 amino acids. Germline CDR1 and CDR2: ENHRY and SYGVKD. This chain's CDR3 is CAISESLGGEYSNQPQHF. CDR3 in DNA: TGTGCCATCAGTGAGTCTCTAGGGGGGGAATATAGCAATCAGCCCCAGCATTTT.

The J gene is TRBJ1-5, the V gene TRBV7-8, with D maybe TRBD1 (6 bases). In germline, CDR1 is SGHVS, CDR2 FQNEAQ. Trimming took off 1 base at V and 7 bases at J, with 23 bases between the two ends. This CDR3 comprises 18 residues. The CDR3 loop is CASSLVDLRDTGRQPQHF. The CDR3 DNA follows: TGTGCCAGCAGCTTAGTGGACCTCCGGGACACCGGGAGGCAGCCCCAGCATTTT.

This clone appeared a few times. The chain uses TRBV5-1 and TRBJ2-1; 9 nucleotides match TRBD2. CDR3 length: 14 amino acids. Unmatched junction bases numbered 2, after V lost 1 base and J lost 6 bases. Germline V lookup: CDR1 SGHRS, CDR2 YFSETQ. The CDR3 region has the DNA TGCGCCAGCAGCTTGTTGACTAGCGGCAATGAGCAGTTCTTC. It codes for CASSLLTSGNEQFF.

The gene calls are TRBV12-3 or TRBV12-4 and TRBJ1-2; D perhaps matches TRBD1 (5 bases). Trimming took off 1 base at V and 6 bases at J, with 6 bases between the two ends. The CDR3 is 12 residues long. This chain's CDR3 is CASSLDRNGYTF. CDR3 nucleotide sequence: TGTGCCAGCAGTTTAGACAGGAATGGCTACACCTTC.

The V call is TRBV5-1, the J call TRBJ1-1, with 8 bases lining up with TRBD1. Germline values: CDR1 SGHRS, CDR2 YFSETQ. The length of the CDR3 is 15 residues. V lost 2 bases and J lost 3; bases outside the gene matches: 6. The CDR3 reads CASSLVGQADTEAFF. CDR3 DNA sequence: TGCGCCAGCAGCTTAGTGGGACAGGCCGACACTGAAGCTTTCTTT. Full variable domain (outside the CDR3, taken from reference TRBV5-1 and TRBJ1-1): KAGVTQTPRYLIKTRGQQVTLSCSPISGHRSVSWYQQTPGQGLQFLFEYFSETQRNKGNFPGRFSGRQFSNSRSEMNVSTLELGDSALYLCASSLVGQADTEAFFGQGTRLTVV.

V gene TRBV5-8 combines with J gene TRBJ1-5, with 9 bases aligning to TRBD1. J was trimmed by 6 bases and V by 4 bases; bases with no gene match: 8. Germline CDR1 and CDR2: SGHTS and YDEGEE. The CDR3 totals 15 residues. The CDR3 loop reads CASSLQGAFGQPQHF. The CDR3 coding sequence is TGTGCCAGCAGCCTACAGGGGGCGTTTGGTCAGCCCCAGCATTTT.

This chain connects TRBV29-1 to TRBJ1-4; D is unclear. V lost 1 base, J lost 3 bases, and 3 bases lay in between. Germline V gives CDR1 SQVTM, CDR2 ANQGSEA. The CDR3 is made up of 12 amino acids. The CDR3 is CSVEGPNEKLFF. CDR3 DNA: TGCAGCGTTGAAGGGCCTAATGAAAAACTGTTTTTT.

The chain is built from TRBV15 and TRBJ1-1; 9 bases align to TRBD1. Germline CDR1 LNHNV, CDR2 YYDKDF (reference sequence). The CDR3 covers 16 residues. V dropped 1 base and J dropped 4; count of bases not matched to a gene: 7. This chain's CDR3 is CATSRGNRGLITEAFF. The CDR3, as DNA: TGTGCCACCAGCAGAGGAAACAGGGGGCTTATCACTGAAGCTTTCTTT.

V usage is TRBV18 and J usage is TRBJ2-7, with 8 bases aligning to TRBD2. Trimming at V came to 4 bases and at J to 3 bases, leaving 14 bases not matched to a gene. This CDR3 region has 17 residues. Germline V gene lookup returns CDR1 KGHSH and CDR2 LQKENI. CDR3 bases: TGTGCCAGCTCACTGCCCCCTGGGGCGGGAGGCTACTACGAGCAGTACTTC. It encodes CASSLPPGAGGYYEQYF.

The V and J genes are TRBV28 and TRBJ2-7, with D perhaps matching TRBD1 (5 bases). Germline CDR1 MDHEN, CDR2 SYDVKM. The CDR3 sequence is 14 residues long. Deletions cut 3 bases from V and 4 bases from J, with 13 bases between. This CDR3 is CASSLGLLSYEQYF. As DNA, the CDR3 is TGTGCCAGCAGTTTGGGGCTCCTCTCGTACGAGCAGTACTTC.

The V call is TRBV27, the J call TRBJ2-7; TRBD1 matches 7 bases. CDR1 MNHEY and CDR2 SMNVEV come from the germline V gene (reference sequence). The junction had 10 bases not matched to a gene; V was cut back by 4 bases and J by 1 base. This CDR3 is 16 amino acids long. The CDR3 loop is CASSSDTGELSYEQYF. The DNA of the CDR3 is TGTGCCAGCAGTTCCGACACAGGGGAACTTTCCTACGAGCAGTACTTC.

The gene calls are TRBV15 and TRBJ2-7, with D possibly matching TRBD1 (6 bases). Trimming removed 2 bases from V and 4 bases from J, with 12 bases in between. The germline gives CDR1 LNHNV, CDR2 YYDKDF (reference sequence). The CDR3 sequence is 14 residues long. CDR3 amino acids: CATSRRQDPYEQYF. In DNA form, the CDR3 reads TGTGCCACCAGCAGAAGACAGGACCCTTACGAGCAGTACTTC.

This chain joins TRBV5-4 and TRBJ1-2; maybe TRBD1 (5 bases). CDR1 and CDR2 from the germline V gene are SGHNT and YYREEE (reference sequence). CDR3 size: 14 residues. V was cut by 0 bases and J by 8 bases, with 14 bases left in between. The CDR3 here is CASSLANQGQGYTF. CDR3 DNA sequence: TGTGCCAGCAGCTTGGCCAACCAGGGCCAGGGCTACACCTTC.

This CDR3 reads CASSPAGGIDEQYF. The DNA of the CDR3 is TGTGCCAGCAGTCCAGCGGGAGGTATAGACGAGCAGTACTTC. The chain uses TRBV28 and TRBJ2-7; 9 bases align to TRBD2. The CDR3 contains 14 residues. The V gene end was trimmed by 5 bases and the J gene end by 5 bases; junction bases not matched to a gene: 7. The germline V gene has CDR1 MDHEN and CDR2 SYDVKM.

This clone was counted once. The DNA of the CDR3 is TGTGCCAGCAGCCTGGGACAGAACAATCAGCCCCAGCATTTT. Translation gives CASSLGQNNQPQHF. The chain joins TRBV28 to TRBJ1-5; TRBD1 agrees at 7 bases. J was trimmed by 3 bases and V by 6 bases; bases with no gene match: 5. The CDR3 is made up of 14 amino acids. The germline gives CDR1 MDHEN, CDR2 SYDVKM.

The rearrangement uses TRBV9 and TRBJ2-3; 7 bases line up with TRBD2. CDR1 is SGDLS and CDR2 is YYNGEE in the germline V gene. After removal of 0 bases from V and 0 bases from J, the junction contained 13 bases not matched to a gene. CDR3 size: 19 residues. CDR3 DNA sequence: TGTGCCAGCAGCGTAGAGTGGTCTAGCGGAGAGGCTAGCACAGATACGCAGTATTTT. Its protein is CASSVEWSSGEASTDTQYF.

The chain is built from TRBV6-5 and TRBJ1-4; 8 positions match TRBD1. The V and J ends lost 6 bases and 8 bases, in that order; junction bases with no gene match: 8. CDR1 is MNHEY and CDR2 is SVGAGI in the germline V gene. There are 14 residues in the CDR3. The CDR3 region is CASRPDRGWEKLFF. The CDR3 DNA reads as TGTGCCAGCAGACCTGACAGGGGTTGGGAAAAACTGTTTTTT.

The chain employs TRBV6-4 and TRBJ2-5; TRBD1 agrees at 9 bases. The CDR3 loop spans 15 amino acids. Per the germline V gene, CDR1 is MRHNA and CDR2 is SNTAGT. The V segment lost 11 bases and the J segment 2 bases; nucleotides outside the gene matches: 12. CDR3 sequence reads: CASRAWDRAQETQYF. The CDR3 DNA reads TGTGCCTCACGTGCCTGGGACAGGGCACAAGAGACCCAGTACTTC.

The chain is built from TRBV11-1 and TRBJ2-7; D may be TRBD1 (5 bases). The ends were cut back, 1 base at V and 7 bases at J, with 5 bases in the middle. CDR3 size: 11 residues. Germline V CDR1 and CDR2: SGHAT, FQDESV (reference sequence). The CDR3 sequence: CASSLGQEQYF. CDR3 bases: TGTGCCAGCAGCTTAGGACAGGAGCAGTACTTC.

The chain joins TRBV7-8 to TRBJ2-3; TRBD2 might be the D (5 bases). V lost 1 base and J 2 bases, leaving 25 bases between the germline ends. CDR1 SGHVS and CDR2 FQNEAQ come from the germline V gene. CDR3 length: 20 residues. The CDR3 sequence: CASSLGGPTTTIPFTDTQYF. The CDR3 nucleotides are TGTGCCAGCAGCTTAGGGGGTCCTACAACGACTATCCCCTTCACAGATACGCAGTATTTT.

The rearrangement links TRBV11-2 to TRBJ1-1, with 9 bases that match TRBD1. CDR1 is SGHAT, CDR2 FQNNGV, per germline. This CDR3 is 17 amino acids long. With V trimmed by 0 bases and J by 5 bases, 10 bases remained unmatched. The CDR3 bases are TGTGCCAGCAGCTTAGATCTCATCGGGACAGGGTTGACTGAAGCTTTCTTT. Translating it yields CASSLDLIGTGLTEAFF.

The chain is built from TRBV11-3 and TRBJ2-1, with 7 nucleotides matching TRBD2. Losses at the gene ends were 4 bases for V and 15 bases for J; bases not matched to a gene: 9. This CDR3 contains 12 residues. The germline gives CDR1 SGHNT, CDR2 YENEEA. CDR3 sequence reads: CASSSRGGSRFF. In DNA form, the CDR3 reads TGTGCCAGCAGCTCTCGCGGGGGATCTCGGTTCTTC. The full variable domain, with the rest looked up from reference TRBV11-3 and TRBJ2-1, is EAGVVQSPRYKIIEKKQPVAFWCNPISGHNTLYWYLQNLGQGPELLIRYENEEAVDDSQLPKDRFSAERLKGVDSTLKIQPAELGDSAVYLCASSSRGGSRFFGPGTRLTVL.

A note on this clone: This CDR3 is also generated by other DNA sequences in the sample. The chain has TRBV18 and TRBJ2-1, with 8 positions matching TRBD2. There are 15 residues in the CDR3. Per germline, CDR1 KGHSH and CDR2 LQKENI. Trimming removed 3 bases from V and 0 bases from J; junction bases left unmatched: 1. CDR3 loop: CASSPGTSSYNEQFF. The CDR3, as DNA: TGTGCCAGCTCACCCGGGACTAGCTCCTACAATGAGCAGTTCTTC. The full variable domain, with the rest looked up from reference TRBV18 and TRBJ2-1, is NAGVMQNPRHLVRRRGQEARLRCSPMKGHSHVYWYRQLPEEGLKFMVYLQKENIIDESGMPKERFSAEFPKEGPSILRIQQVVRGDSAAYFCASSPGTSSYNEQFFGPGTRLTVL.